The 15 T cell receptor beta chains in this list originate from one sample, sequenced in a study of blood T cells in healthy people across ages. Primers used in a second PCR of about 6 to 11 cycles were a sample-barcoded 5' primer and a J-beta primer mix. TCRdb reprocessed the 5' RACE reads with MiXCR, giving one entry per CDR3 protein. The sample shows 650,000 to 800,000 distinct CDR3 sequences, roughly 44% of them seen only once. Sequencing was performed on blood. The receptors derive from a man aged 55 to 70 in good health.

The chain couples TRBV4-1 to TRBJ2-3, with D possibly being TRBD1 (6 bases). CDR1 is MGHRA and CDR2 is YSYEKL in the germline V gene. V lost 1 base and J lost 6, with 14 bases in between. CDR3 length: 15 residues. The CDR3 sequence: CASSQGMGAGDTQYF. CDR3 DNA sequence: TGCGCCAGCAGCCAAGGGATGGGGGCAGGGGATACGCAGTATTTT.

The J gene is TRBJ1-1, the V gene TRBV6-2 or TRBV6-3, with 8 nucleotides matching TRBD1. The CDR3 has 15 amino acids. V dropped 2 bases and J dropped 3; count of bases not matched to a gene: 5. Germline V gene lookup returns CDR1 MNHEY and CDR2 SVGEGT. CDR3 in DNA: TGTGCCAGCAGTTACCATCAGGGGGCTGACACTGAAGCTTTCTTT. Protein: CASSYHQGADTEAFF.

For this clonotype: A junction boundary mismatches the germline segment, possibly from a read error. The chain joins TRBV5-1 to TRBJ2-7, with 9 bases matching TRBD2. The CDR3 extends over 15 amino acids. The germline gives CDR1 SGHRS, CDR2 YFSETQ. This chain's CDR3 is CASSHGTSKTYEQYF. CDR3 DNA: TGCGCCAGCAGCCATGGGACTAGCAAAACCTACGAGCAGTACTTT.

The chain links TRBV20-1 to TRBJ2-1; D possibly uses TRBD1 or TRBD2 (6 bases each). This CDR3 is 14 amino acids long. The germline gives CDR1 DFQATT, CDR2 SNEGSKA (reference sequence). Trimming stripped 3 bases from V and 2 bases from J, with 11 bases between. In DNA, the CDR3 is TGCAGTGCTAGTCTCGGGGGCCCCTACAATGAGCAGTTCTTC. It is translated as CSASLGGPYNEQFF.

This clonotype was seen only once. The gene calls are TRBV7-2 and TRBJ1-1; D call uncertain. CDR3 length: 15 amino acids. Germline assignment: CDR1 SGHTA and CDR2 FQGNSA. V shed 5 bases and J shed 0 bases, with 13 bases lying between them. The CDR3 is CASSVGSSLNTEAFF. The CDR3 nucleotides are TGTGCCAGCAGCGTTGGTTCTTCTCTGAACACTGAAGCTTTCTTT. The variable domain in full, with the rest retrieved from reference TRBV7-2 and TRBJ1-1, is GAGVSQSPSNKVTEKGKDVELRCDPISGHTALYWYRQSLGQGLEFLIYFQGNSAPDKSGLPSDRFSAERTGGSVSTLTIQRTQQEDSAVYLCASSVGSSLNTEAFFGQGTRLTVV.

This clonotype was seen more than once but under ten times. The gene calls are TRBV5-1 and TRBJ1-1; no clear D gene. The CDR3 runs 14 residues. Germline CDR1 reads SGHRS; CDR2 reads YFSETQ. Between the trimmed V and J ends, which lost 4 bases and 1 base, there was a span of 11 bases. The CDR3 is CASSGDSSNTEAFF. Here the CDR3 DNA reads TGCGCCAGCAGCGGAGACTCATCGAACACTGAAGCTTTCTTT.

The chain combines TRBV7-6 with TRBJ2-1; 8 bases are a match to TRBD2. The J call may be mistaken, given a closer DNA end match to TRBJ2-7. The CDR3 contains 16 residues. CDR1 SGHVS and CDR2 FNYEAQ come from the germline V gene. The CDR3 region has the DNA TGTGCCAGCAGCCTAGGGCGGGGGGTCTCCTACAATGAGCAGTACTTC. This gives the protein CASSLGRGVSYNEQYF.

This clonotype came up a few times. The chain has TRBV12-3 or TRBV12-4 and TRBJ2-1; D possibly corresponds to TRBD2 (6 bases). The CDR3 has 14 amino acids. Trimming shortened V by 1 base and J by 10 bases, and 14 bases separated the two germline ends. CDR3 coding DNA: TGTGCCAGCAGTTTAGACGGACGACTAGGCGAGCAGTTCTTC. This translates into CASSLDGRLGEQFF.

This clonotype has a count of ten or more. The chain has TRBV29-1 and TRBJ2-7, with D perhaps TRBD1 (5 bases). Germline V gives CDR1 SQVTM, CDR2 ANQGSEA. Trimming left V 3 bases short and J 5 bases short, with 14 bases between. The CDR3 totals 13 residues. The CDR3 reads CSVEQGAWDEQYF. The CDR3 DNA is TGCAGCGTTGAGCAGGGCGCGTGGGACGAGCAGTACTTC.

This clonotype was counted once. The CDR3 region has the DNA TGTGCCAGCAGCCCGACCGGGACTTTCGAGCAGTTCTTC. Its protein product is CASSPTGTFEQFF. The chain joins TRBV5-6 to TRBJ2-1; D is possibly TRBD2 (6 bases). The CDR3 is 13 residues long. Per germline, CDR1 SGHDT and CDR2 YYEEEE. The V gene lost 4 bases and the J gene lost 10 bases, with 15 bases spanning the gap.

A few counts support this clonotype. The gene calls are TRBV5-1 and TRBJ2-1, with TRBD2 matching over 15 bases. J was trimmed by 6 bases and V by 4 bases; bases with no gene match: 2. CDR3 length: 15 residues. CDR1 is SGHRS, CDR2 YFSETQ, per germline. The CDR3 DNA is TGCGCCAGCAGCCAGGGACTAGCGGGGGGCAATGAGCAGTTCTTC. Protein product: CASSQGLAGGNEQFF.

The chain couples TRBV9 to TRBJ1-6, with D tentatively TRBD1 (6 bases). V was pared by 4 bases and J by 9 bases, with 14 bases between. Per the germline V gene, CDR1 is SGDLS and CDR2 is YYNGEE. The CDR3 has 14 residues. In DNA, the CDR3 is TGTGCCAGCAGCCCCCGGGGGGCTATTTCACCCCTCCACTTT. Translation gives CASSPRGAISPLHF.

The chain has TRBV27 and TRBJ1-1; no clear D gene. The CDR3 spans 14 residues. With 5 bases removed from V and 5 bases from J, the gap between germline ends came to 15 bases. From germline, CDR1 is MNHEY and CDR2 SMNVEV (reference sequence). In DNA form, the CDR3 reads TGTGCCAGCAGTGGAGGAAGGACTCGAACTGAAGCTTTCTTT. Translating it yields CASSGGRTRTEAFF.

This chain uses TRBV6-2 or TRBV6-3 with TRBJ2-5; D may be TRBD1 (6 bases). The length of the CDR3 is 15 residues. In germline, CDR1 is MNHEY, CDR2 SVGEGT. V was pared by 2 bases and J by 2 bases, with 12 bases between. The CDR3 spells CASSYPTGVQETQYF. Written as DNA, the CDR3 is TGTGCCAGCAGTTACCCGACAGGAGTTCAAGAGACCCAGTACTTC.

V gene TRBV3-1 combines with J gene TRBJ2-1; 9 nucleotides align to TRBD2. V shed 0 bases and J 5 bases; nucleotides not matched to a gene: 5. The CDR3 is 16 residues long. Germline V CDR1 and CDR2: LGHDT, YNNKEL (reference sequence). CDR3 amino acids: CASSQDPTSGNNEQFF. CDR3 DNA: TGTGCCAGCAGCCAAGATCCGACTAGCGGAAACAATGAGCAGTTCTTC.